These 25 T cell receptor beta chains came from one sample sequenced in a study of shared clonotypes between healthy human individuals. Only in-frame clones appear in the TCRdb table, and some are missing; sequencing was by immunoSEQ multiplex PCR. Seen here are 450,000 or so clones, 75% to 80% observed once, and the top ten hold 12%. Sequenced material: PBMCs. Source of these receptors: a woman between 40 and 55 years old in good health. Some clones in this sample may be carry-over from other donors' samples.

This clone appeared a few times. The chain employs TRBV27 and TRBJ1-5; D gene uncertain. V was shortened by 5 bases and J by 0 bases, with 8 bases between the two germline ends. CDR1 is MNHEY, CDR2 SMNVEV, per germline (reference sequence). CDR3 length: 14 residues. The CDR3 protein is CASSGEFSNQPQHF. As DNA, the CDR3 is TGTGCCAGCAGTGGGGAATTTAGCAATCAGCCCCAGCATTTT.

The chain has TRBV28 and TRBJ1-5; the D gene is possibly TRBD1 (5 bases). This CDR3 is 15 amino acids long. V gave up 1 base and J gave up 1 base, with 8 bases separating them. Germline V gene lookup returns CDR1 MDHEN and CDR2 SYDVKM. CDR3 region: CASSLSWGSNQPQHF. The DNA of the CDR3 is TGTGCCAGCAGTTTATCTTGGGGGAGCAATCAGCCCCAGCATTTT.

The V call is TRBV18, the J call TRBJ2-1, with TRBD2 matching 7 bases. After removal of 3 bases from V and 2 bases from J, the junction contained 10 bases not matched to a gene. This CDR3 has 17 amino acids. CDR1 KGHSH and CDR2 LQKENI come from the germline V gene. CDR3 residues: CASSPYLAEAAYNEQFF. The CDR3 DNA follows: TGTGCCAGCTCACCCTATCTAGCGGAGGCTGCCTACAATGAGCAGTTCTTC.

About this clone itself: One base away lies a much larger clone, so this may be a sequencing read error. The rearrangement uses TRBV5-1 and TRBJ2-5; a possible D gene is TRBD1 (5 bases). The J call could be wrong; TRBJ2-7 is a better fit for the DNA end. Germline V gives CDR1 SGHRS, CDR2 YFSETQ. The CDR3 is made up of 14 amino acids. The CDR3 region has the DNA TGCGCCAGCAACTTCCAGGGCGGCTCCTACGAGCAGTACTTC. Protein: CASNFQGGSYEQYF.

The CDR3 DNA reads TGCGCCAGCAGCTCTGTGGGACTAGCGGCCCTAGGTGATGAGCAGTTCTTC. It codes for CASSSVGLAALGDEQFF. J is TRBJ2-1 and V is TRBV5-1; 11 nucleotides align to TRBD2. The CDR3 length is 17 residues. Looked up from germline, CDR1 is SGHRS and CDR2 is YFSETQ. After removal of 3 bases from V and 8 bases from J, the junction contained 13 bases not matched to a gene.

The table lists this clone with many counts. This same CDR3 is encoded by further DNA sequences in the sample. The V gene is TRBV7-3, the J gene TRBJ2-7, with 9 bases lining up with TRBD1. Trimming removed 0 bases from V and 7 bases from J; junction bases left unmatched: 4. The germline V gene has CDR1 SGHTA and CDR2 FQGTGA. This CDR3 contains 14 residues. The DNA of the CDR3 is TGTGCCAGCAGCTTAACTCGGGGGACAGGGGAGCAGTACTTC. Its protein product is CASSLTRGTGEQYF.

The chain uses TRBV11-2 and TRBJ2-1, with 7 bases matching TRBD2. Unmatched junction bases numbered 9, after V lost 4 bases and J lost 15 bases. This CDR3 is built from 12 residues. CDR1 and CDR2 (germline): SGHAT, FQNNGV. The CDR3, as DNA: TGTGCCAGCAGCTCCCTGGGGCGGGGGTTGTTCTTC. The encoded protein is CASSSLGRGLFF.

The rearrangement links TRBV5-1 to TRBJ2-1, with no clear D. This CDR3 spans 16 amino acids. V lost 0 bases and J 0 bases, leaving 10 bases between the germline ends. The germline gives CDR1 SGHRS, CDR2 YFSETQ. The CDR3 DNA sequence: TGCGCCAGCAGCTTGGAGCCCACCGCCTCCTACAATGAGCAGTTCTTC. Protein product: CASSLEPTASYNEQFF. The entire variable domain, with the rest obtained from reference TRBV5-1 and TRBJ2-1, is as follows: KAGVTQTPRYLIKTRGQQVTLSCSPISGHRSVSWYQQTPGQGLQFLFEYFSETQRNKGNFPGRFSGRQFSNSRSEMNVSTLELGDSALYLCASSLEPTASYNEQFFGPGTRLTVL.

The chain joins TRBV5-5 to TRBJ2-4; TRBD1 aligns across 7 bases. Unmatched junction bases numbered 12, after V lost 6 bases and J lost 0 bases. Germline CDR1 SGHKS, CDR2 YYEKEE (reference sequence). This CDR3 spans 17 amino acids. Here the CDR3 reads CASKQGSGGVAKNIQYF. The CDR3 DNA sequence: TGTGCCAGCAAACAGGGGTCCGGTGGGGTAGCCAAAAACATTCAGTACTTC.

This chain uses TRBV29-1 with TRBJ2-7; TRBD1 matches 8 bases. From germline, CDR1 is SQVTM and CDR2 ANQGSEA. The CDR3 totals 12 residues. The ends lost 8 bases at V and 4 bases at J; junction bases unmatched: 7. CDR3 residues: CSTATGEYEQYF. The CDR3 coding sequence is TGCAGCACAGCGACAGGGGAATACGAGCAGTACTTC.

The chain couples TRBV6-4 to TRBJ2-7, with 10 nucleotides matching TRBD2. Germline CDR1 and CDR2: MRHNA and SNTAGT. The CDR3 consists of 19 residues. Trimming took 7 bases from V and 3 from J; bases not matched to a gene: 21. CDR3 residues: CASNTALGAASGRVYEQYF. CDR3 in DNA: TGTGCCAGCAATACCGCCTTAGGGGCGGCCAGCGGGAGGGTCTACGAGCAGTACTTC.

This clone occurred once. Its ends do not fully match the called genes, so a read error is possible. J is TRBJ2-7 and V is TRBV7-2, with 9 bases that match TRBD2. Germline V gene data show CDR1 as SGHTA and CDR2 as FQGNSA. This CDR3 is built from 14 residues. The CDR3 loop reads CASSLAGEAYEQYF. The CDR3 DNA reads TGTGCCAGCAGTTTAGCGGGAGAGGCCTACGAGCAGTACTTC.

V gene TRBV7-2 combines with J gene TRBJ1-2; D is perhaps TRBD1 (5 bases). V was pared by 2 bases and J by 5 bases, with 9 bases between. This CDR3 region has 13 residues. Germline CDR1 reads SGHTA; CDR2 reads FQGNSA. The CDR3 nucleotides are TGTGCCAGCAGCTTATACCAGGGTTATGGCTACACCTTC. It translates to CASSLYQGYGYTF.

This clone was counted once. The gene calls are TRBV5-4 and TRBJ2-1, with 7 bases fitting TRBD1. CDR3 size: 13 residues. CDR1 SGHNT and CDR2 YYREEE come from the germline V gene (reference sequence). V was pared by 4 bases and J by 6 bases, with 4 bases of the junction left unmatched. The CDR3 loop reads CASSQDRANEQFF. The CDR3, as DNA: TGTGCCAGCAGCCAAGACAGGGCCAATGAGCAGTTCTTC.

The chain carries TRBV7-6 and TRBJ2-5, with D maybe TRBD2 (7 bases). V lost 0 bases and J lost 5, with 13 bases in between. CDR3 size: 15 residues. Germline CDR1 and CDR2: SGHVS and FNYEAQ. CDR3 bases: TGTGCCAGCAGCTTAGCGGGAGGGGGAAGGGAGACCCAGTACTTC. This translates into CASSLAGGGRETQYF.

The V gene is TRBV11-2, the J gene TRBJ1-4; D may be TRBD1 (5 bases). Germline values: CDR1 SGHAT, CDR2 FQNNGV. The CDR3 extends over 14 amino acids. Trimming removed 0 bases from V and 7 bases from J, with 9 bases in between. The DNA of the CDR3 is TGTGCCAGCAGCTTAGAGGGGGGTAGTGAAAAACTGTTTTTT. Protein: CASSLEGGSEKLFF.

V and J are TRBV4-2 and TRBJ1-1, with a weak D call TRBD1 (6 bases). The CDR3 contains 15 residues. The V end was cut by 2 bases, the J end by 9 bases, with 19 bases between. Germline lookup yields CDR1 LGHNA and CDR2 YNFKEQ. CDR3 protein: CASSQTATGSPQAFF. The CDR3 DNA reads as TGTGCCAGCAGCCAAACAGCTACAGGGTCGCCTCAAGCTTTCTTT.

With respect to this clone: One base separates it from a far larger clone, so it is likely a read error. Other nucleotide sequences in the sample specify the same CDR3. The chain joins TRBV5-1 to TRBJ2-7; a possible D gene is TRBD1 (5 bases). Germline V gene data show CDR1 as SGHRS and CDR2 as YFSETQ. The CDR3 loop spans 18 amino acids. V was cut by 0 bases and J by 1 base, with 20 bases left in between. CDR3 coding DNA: TGCGCCAGCAGCTTGGCGTCAGGGCAAGATGCCAAGTCCTACGAGCAGTACTTC. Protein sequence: CASSLASGQDAKSYEQYF.

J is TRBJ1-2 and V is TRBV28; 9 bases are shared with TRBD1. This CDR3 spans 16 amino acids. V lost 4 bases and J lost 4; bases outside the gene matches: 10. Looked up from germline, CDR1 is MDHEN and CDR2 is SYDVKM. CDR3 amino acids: CASSSGTGFVRYGYTF. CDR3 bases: TGTGCCAGCAGTTCCGGGACAGGGTTCGTTCGCTATGGCTACACCTTC.

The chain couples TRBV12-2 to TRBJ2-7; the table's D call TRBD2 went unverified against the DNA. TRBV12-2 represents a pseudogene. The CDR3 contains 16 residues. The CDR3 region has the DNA TGTGCAAGTCGCTTATCTCTAGCGGGAGGGTCCTACGAGCAGTACTTC. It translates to CASRLSLAGGSYEQYF.

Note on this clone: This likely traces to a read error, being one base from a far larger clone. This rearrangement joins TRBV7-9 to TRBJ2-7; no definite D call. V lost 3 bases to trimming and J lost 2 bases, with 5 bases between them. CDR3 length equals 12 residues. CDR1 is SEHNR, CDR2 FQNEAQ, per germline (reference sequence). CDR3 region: CASSFSTYEQYF. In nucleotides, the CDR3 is TGTGCCAGCAGCTTTTCAACCTACGAGCAGTACTTC.

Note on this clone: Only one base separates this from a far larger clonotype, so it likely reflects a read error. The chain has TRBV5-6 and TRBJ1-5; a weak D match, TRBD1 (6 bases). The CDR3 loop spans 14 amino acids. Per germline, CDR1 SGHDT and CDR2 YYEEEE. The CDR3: CVSSLRGNNQPQHF. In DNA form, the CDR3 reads TGTGTCAGCAGCTTGAGGGGGAACAATCAGCCCCAGCATTTT.

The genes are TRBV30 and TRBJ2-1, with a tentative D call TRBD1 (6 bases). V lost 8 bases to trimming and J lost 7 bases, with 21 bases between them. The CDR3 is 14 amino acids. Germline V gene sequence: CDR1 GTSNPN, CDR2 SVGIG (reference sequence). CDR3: CARGETWGTNEQFF. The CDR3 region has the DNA TGTGCCCGAGGGGAGACGTGGGGGACAAATGAGCAGTTCTTC.

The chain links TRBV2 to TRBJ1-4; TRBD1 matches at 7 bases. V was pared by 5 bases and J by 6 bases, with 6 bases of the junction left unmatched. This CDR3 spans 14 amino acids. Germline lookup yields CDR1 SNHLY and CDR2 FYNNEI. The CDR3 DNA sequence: TGTGCCAGCAGTAGTAGCAGGGGGGATGAAAAACTGTTTTTT. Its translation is CASSSSRGDEKLFF.

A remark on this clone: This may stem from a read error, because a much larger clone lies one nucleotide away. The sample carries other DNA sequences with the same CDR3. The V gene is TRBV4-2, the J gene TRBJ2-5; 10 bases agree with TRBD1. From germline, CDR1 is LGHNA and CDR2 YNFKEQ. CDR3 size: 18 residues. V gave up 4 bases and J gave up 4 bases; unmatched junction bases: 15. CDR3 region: CASSRQLRDRGGTETQYF. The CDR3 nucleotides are TGTGCCAGCAGCCGCCAACTACGGGACAGGGGAGGGACAGAGACCCAGTACTTC.